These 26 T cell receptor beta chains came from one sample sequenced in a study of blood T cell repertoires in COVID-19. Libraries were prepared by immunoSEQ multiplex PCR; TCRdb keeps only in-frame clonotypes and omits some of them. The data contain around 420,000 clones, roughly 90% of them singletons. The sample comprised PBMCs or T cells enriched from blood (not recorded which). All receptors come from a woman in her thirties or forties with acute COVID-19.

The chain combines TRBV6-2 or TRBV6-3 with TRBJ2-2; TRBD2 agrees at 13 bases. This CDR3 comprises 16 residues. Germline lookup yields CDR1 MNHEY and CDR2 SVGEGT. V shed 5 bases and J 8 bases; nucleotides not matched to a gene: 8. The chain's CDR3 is CASSPALAGGPGELFF. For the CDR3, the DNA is TGTGCCAGCAGTCCCGCACTAGCGGGGGGGCCGGGGGAGCTGTTTTTT.

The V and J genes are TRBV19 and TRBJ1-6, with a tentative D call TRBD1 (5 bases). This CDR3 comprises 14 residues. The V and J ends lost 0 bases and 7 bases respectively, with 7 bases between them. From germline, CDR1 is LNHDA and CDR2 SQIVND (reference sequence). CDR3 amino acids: CASSIDDSNSPLHF. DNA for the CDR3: TGTGCCAGTAGTATAGATGACAGCAATTCACCCCTCCACTTT.

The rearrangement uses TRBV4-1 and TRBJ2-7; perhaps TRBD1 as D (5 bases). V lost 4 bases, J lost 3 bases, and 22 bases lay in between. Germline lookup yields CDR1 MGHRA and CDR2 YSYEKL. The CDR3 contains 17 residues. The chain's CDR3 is CASSLLLGAGSFYEQYF. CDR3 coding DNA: TGCGCCAGCAGCCTACTACTTGGGGCAGGATCCTTCTACGAGCAGTACTTC.

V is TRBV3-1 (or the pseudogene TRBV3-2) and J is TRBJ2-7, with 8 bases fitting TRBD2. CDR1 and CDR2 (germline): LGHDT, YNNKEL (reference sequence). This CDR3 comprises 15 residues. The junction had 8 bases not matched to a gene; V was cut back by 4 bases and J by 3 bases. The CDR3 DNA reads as TGTGCCAGCAGCCCCATGGCGGGGGGAGGCTACGAGCAGTACTTC. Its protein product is CASSPMAGGGYEQYF.

CDR3 amino acids: CASGLEPGLVGQYF. The DNA of the CDR3 is TGTGCTAGTGGTTTGGAACCTGGACTAGTAGGGCAGTATTTT. The rearrangement links TRBV12-5 to TRBJ2-3, with 7 bases that match TRBD2. The germline CDR1 and CDR2 sequences are LGHNT and FRNRAP. V dropped 1 base and J dropped 11; count of bases not matched to a gene: 9. This CDR3 is 14 amino acids long. The full variable domain, its missing parts supplied by reference TRBV12-5 and TRBJ2-3, is DARVTQTPRHKVTEMGQEVTMRCQPILGHNTVFWYRQTMMQGLELLAYFRNRAPLDDSGMPKDRFSAEMPDATLATLKIQPSEPRDSAVYFCASGLEPGLVGQYFGPGTRLTVL.

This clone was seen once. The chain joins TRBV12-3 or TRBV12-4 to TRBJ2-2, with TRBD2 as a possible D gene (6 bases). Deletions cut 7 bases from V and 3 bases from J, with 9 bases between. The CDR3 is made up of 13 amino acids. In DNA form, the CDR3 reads TGTGCCAGCAAGGAGGGACACACCGGGGAGCTGTTTTTT. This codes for CASKEGHTGELFF.

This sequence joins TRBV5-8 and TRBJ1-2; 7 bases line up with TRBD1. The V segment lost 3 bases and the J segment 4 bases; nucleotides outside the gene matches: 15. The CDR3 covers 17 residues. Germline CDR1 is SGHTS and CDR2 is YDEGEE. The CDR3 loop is CASSYPTGMSFGYGYTF. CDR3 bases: TGTGCCAGCAGCTACCCGACAGGGATGTCCTTCGGCTATGGCTACACCTTC. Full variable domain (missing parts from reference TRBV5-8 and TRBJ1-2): EAGVTQSPTHLIKTRGQQATLRCSPISGHTSVYWYQQALGLGLQFLLWYDEGEERNRGNFPPRFSGRQFPNYSSELNVNALELEDSALYLCASSYPTGMSFGYGYTFGSGTRLTVV.

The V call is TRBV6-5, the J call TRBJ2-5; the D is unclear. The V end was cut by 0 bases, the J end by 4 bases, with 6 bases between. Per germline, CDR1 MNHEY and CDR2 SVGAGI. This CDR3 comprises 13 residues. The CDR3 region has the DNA TGTGCCAGCAGTTACTCTGGTAGAGAGACCCAGTACTTC. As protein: CASSYSGRETQYF.

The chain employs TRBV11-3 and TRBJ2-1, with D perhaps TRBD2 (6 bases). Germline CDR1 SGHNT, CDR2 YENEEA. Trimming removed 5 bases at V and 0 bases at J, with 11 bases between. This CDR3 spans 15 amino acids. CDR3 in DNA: TGTGCCAGCAGCCATAGCGGAAGCTCCTACAATGAGCAGTTCTTC. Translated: CASSHSGSSYNEQFF.

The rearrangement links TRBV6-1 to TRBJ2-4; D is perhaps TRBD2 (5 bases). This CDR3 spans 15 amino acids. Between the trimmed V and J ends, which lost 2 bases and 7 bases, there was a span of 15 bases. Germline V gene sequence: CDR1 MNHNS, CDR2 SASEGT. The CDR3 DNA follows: TGTGCCAGCAGTGAAACCCGGGCCTGGGAGAACATTCAGTACTTC. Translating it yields CASSETRAWENIQYF.

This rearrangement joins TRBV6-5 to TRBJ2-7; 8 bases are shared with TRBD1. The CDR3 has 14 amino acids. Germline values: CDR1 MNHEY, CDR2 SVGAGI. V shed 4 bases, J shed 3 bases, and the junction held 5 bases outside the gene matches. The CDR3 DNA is TGTGCCAGCAGTTCCGACAGGGGTAACTACGAGCAGTACTTC. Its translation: CASSSDRGNYEQYF.

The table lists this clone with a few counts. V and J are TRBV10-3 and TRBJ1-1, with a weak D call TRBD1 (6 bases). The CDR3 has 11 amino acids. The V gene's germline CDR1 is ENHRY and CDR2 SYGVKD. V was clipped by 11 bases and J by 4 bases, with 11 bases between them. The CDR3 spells CAVSQGTEAFF. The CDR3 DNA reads TGTGCCGTGTCACAGGGCACTGAAGCTTTCTTT.

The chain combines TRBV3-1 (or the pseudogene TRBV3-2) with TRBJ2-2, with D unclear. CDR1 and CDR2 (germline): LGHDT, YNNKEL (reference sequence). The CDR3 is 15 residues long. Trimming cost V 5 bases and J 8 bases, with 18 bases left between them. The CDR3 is CASSWRFGESGELFF. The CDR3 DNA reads TGTGCCAGCAGCTGGAGATTTGGCGAATCGGGGGAGCTGTTTTTT.

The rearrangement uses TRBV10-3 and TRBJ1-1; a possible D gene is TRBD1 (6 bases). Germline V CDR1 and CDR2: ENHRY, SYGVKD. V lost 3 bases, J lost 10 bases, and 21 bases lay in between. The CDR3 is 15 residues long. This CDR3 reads CAISDGTNPTSGAFF. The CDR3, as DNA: TGTGCCATCAGTGACGGGACAAACCCCACAAGCGGAGCTTTCTTT.

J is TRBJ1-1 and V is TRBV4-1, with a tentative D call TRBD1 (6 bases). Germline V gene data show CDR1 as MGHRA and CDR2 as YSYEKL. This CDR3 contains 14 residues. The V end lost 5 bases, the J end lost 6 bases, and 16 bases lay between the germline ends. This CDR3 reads CASSEHLGTPEAFF. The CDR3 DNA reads TGCGCCAGCAGCGAACACCTCGGGACACCTGAAGCTTTCTTT.

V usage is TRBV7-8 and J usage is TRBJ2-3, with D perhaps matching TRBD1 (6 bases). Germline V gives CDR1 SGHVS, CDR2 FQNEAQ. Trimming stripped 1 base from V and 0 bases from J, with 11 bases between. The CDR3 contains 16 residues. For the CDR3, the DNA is TGTGCCAGCAGCTTAGTTTCCAGGGGCAGCACAGATACGCAGTATTTT. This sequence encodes CASSLVSRGSTDTQYF.

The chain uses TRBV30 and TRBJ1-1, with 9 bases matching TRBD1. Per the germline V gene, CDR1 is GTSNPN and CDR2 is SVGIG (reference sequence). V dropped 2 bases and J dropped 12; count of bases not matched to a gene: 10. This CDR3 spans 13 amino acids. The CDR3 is CAWSPGQGTMTFF. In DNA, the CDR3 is TGTGCCTGGAGTCCGGGACAGGGTACGATGACTTTCTTT.

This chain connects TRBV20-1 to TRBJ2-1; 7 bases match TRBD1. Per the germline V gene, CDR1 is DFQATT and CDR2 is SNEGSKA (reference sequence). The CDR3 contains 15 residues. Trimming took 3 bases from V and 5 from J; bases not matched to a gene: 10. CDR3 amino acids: CSASAGTAFNNEQFF. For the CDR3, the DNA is TGCAGTGCTAGTGCCGGGACAGCCTTCAACAATGAGCAGTTCTTC.

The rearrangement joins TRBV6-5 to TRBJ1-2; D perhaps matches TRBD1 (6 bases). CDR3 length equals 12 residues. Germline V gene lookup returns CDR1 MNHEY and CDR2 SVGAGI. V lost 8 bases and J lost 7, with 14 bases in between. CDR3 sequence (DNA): TGTGCCAGCTCACAGGGCGGGAGTGGCTACACCTTC. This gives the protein CASSQGGSGYTF.

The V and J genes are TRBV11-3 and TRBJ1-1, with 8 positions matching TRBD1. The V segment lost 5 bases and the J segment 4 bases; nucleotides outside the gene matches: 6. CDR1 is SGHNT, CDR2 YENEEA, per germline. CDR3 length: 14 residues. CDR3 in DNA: TGTGCCAGCAGCCCCGGACAGGGCCGCACTGAAGCTTTCTTT. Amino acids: CASSPGQGRTEAFF.

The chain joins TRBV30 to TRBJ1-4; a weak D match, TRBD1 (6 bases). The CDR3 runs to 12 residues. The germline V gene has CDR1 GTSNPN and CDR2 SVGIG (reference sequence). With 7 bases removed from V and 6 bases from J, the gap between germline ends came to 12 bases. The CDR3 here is CAFDKGDEKLFF. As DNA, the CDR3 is TGTGCCTTTGACAAGGGGGATGAAAAACTGTTTTTT.

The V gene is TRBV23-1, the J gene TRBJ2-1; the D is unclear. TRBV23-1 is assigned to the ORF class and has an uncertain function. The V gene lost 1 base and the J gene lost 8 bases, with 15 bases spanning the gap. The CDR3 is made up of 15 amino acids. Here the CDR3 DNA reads TGCGCCAGCAGTCAATATATCGAGTGTGTCGATGAGCAGTTCTTC. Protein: CASSQYIECVDEQFF.

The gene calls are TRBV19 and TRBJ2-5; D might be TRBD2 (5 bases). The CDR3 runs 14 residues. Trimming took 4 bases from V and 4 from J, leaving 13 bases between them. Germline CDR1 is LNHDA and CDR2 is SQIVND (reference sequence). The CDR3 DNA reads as TGTGCCAGTAGTACCTCGGTGACTACAGAGACCCAGTACTTC. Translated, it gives CASSTSVTTETQYF.

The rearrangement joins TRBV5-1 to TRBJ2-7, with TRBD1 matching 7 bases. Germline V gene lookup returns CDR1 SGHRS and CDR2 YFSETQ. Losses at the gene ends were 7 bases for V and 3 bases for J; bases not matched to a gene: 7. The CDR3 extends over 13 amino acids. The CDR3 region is CASHRGSLYEQYF. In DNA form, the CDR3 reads TGCGCCAGCCACAGGGGTTCACTCTACGAGCAGTACTTC.

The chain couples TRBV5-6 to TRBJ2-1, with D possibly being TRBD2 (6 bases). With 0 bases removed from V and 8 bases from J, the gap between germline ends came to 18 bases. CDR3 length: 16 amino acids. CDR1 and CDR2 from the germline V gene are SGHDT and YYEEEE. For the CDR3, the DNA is TGTGCCAGCAGCTTGGCTTGGCAGGGAGGTTCCGATGAGCAGTTCTTC. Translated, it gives CASSLAWQGGSDEQFF.

DNA for the CDR3: TGTGCCAGCAGCCAGGCCGGGACAGGGGGGACCGGGGAGCTGTTTTTT. It codes for CASSQAGTGGTGELFF. This sequence joins TRBV14 and TRBJ2-2; 11 nucleotides agree with TRBD1. CDR3 length: 16 residues. V gave up 3 bases and J gave up 5 bases; unmatched junction bases: 5. CDR1 and CDR2 (germline): SGHDN, FVKESK.